This T cell receptor beta chain was sequenced during a study of T cells in Graves' hyperthyroidism and ophthalmopathy. Study-wide findings and caveats: Classification by a 13 V-J model distinguished ophthalmopathy from stable hyperthyroidism. Most expanded thyroid clonotypes above 0.001 also appeared in blood.

From germline, CDR1 is SEHNR and CDR2 FQNEAQ (reference sequence). With V trimmed by 5 bases and J by 5 bases, 5 bases remained unmatched. CDR3 length: 14 amino acids. On this clonotype itself: The target antigen is unknown.

The CDR3 regions of TCR beta were amplified from RNA transcripts. RT-PCR in the first round (using the HTBI primer set) targeted the TCR CDR3. Via MiXCR, TCRdb re-called the multiplex PCR reads, giving one row per CDR3 protein. The data hold 300,000 to 500,000 distinct CDR3 sequences, with roughly an eighth observed a single time. Each diagnosis drew on symptoms, thyroxine, TRAb, thyroid ultrasound and orbital computed tomography findings. Fresh 10 ml peripheral blood yielded PBMCs. The specimen was blood. The origin of this receptor is a man aged 50 to 60 with Graves' ophthalmopathy. This chain links TRBV7-9 with TRBJ2-2, with 7 bases that match TRBD1. CDR3 sequence: CASSTRQGTGELFF. CDR3 sequence (DNA): TGTGCCAGCAGCACACGACAGGGAACCGGGGAGCTGTTTTTT.